One sample yielded the 21 T cell receptor beta chains listed below, sequenced in a study of beta chain features in type 1 diabetes. The study reverse transcribed the entire isolated RNA, so it sequenced expressed TCRB transcripts. Assay: immunoSEQ multiplex PCR; the TCRdb copy retains only in-frame clones and omits some. The data show hundreds of thousands of clones, approximately 12% seen once. The material sequenced was naive CD4+ T cells from blood. Receptor source: a man aged 18 to 35 in good health.

V usage is TRBV30 and J usage is TRBJ2-5; maybe TRBD2 (5 bases). This CDR3 spans 13 amino acids. CDR1 is GTSNPN and CDR2 is SVGIG in the germline V gene (reference sequence). V was pared by 0 bases and J by 5 bases, with 10 bases between. CDR3 nucleotides: TGTGCCTGGAGTGTACTAGAGGAGGAGACCCAGTACTTC. Translating it yields CAWSVLEEETQYF.

The chain combines TRBV4-3 with TRBJ2-2; the match to TRBD1 covers 10 bases. The CDR3 spans 16 residues. Germline CDR1 is LGHNA and CDR2 is YSLEER. After removal of 4 bases from V and 5 bases from J, the junction contained 7 bases not matched to a gene. The CDR3 coding sequence is TGCGCCAGCAGCCGGGGGGGACAGGGGTGGACCGGGGAGCTGTTTTTT. Protein: CASSRGGQGWTGELFF.

In this sample, this clone turned up a few times. The chain links TRBV10-3 to TRBJ2-1; D remains ambiguous. The CDR3 has 11 residues. From germline, CDR1 is ENHRY and CDR2 SYGVKD. V was shortened by 8 bases and J by 6 bases, with 8 bases between the two germline ends. CDR3: CAIGPSNEQFF. The CDR3, as DNA: TGTGCCATCGGCCCCAGCAATGAGCAGTTCTTC.

The chain has TRBV27 and TRBJ2-7; D possibly corresponds to TRBD1 (6 bases). V was trimmed by 5 bases and J by 2 bases, leaving 13 bases between them. CDR1 and CDR2 (germline): MNHEY, SMNVEV (reference sequence). This CDR3 region has 14 residues. The CDR3 nucleotides are TGTGCCAGCAGTCCCTTGGGACAACCCTACGAGCAGTACTTC. Its protein is CASSPLGQPYEQYF.

This clone was detected a few times. The chain joins TRBV9 to TRBJ2-1, with 7 nucleotides matching TRBD1. CDR3 length: 12 amino acids. Per the germline V gene, CDR1 is SGDLS and CDR2 is YYNGEE. The ends lost 0 bases at V and 15 bases at J; junction bases unmatched: 6. CDR3: CASSVGDSGRFF. The CDR3 DNA reads as TGTGCCAGCAGCGTAGGGGACAGTGGTAGGTTCTTC.

The rearrangement uses TRBV6-6 and TRBJ2-5; D not resolved. The V gene lost 2 bases and the J gene lost 5 bases, with 12 bases spanning the gap. This CDR3 has 14 amino acids. Germline CDR1 MNHNY, CDR2 SVGAGI (reference sequence). CDR3: CASSYSLARETQYF. CDR3 bases: TGTGCCAGCAGTTACAGTCTGGCGAGGGAGACCCAGTACTTC.

This clone came up a few times. The V and J genes are TRBV7-8 and TRBJ2-3, with 9 bases that match TRBD2. CDR3 length: 13 amino acids. The germline CDR1 and CDR2 sequences are SGHVS and FQNEAQ. V lost 11 bases to trimming and J lost 2 bases; unmatched junction nucleotides: 5. The CDR3 sequence: CASAGGPTDTQYF. Written as DNA, the CDR3 is TGTGCCTCCGCGGGGGGGCCCACAGATACGCAGTATTTT.

This clone was seen more than once but under ten times. The chain joins TRBV10-3 to TRBJ2-2; no firm D call. Germline V gene lookup returns CDR1 ENHRY and CDR2 SYGVKD. The germline V and J ends were trimmed by 3 bases and 4 bases, with 3 bases remaining between them. The CDR3 covers 12 residues. CDR3 nucleotides: TGTGCCATCAGTGATATCACCGGGGAGCTGTTTTTT. Residues: CAISDITGELFF.

V usage is TRBV25-1 and J usage is TRBJ1-1; 7 nucleotides line up with TRBD1. After removal of 6 bases from V and 0 bases from J, the junction contained 4 bases not matched to a gene. This CDR3 comprises 14 residues. Germline assignment: CDR1 MGHDK and CDR2 SYGVNS. The CDR3 region is CASRQTGMNTEAFF. The CDR3 DNA reads as TGTGCCAGCAGGCAGACAGGGATGAACACTGAAGCTTTCTTT.

This clone was counted only a few times. Other DNA sequences of this sample code for an identical CDR3. The chain couples TRBV18 to TRBJ2-7; 7 bases fit TRBD1. The germline V gene has CDR1 KGHSH and CDR2 LQKENI. After removal of 6 bases from V and 5 bases from J, the junction contained 7 bases not matched to a gene. This CDR3 contains 13 residues. Written as DNA, the CDR3 is TGTGCCAGCTCGCCGACAGGGAGCGACGAGCAGTACTTC. It encodes CASSPTGSDEQYF.

Only a few counts were recorded for this clone. This sequence joins TRBV12-5 and TRBJ1-1, with D hard to call. In germline, CDR1 is LGHNT, CDR2 FRNRAP. The germline V and J ends were trimmed by 4 bases and 4 bases, with 16 bases remaining between them. CDR3 length: 15 residues. The CDR3 region is CASGSHREKGTEAFF. CDR3 coding DNA: TGTGCTAGTGGTTCCCATCGGGAGAAGGGCACTGAAGCTTTCTTT.

This clone occurred a few times. The rearrangement joins TRBV30 to TRBJ2-1; 8 bases fit TRBD2. The V gene end was trimmed by 2 bases and the J gene end by 6 bases; junction bases not matched to a gene: 6. CDR1 GTSNPN and CDR2 SVGIG come from the germline V gene (reference sequence). The CDR3 consists of 14 residues. DNA for the CDR3: TGTGCCTGGAGTTTGAGCGGGGGCCTCAATGAGCAGTTCTTC. Translated, it gives CAWSLSGGLNEQFF.

This sequence joins TRBV29-1 and TRBJ1-2, with D possibly TRBD1 on 6 matching bases. Germline CDR1 SQVTM, CDR2 ANQGSEA. V was trimmed by 8 bases and J by 0 bases, leaving 10 bases between them. The CDR3 contains 12 residues. The CDR3 nucleotides are TGCAGCATAGGACAGCCTAACTATGGCTACACCTTC. Translated, it gives CSIGQPNYGYTF.

This clone was recorded a few times. The chain employs TRBV4-3 and TRBJ2-7, with D unclear. V gave up 0 bases and J gave up 0 bases, with 6 bases separating them. This CDR3 contains 14 residues. Germline loops: CDR1 LGHNA, CDR2 YSLEER. CDR3 loop: CASSQELSSYEQYF. The CDR3 DNA sequence: TGCGCCAGCAGCCAAGAACTGAGCTCCTACGAGCAGTACTTC.

This clone has only a few counts. CDR3 bases: TGTGCCAGCTCACCAGCTAGCGGGGGCACAGATACGCAGTATTTT. Translating gives CASSPASGGTDTQYF. The rearrangement links TRBV18 to TRBJ2-3; 9 bases line up with TRBD2. This CDR3 comprises 15 residues. Trimming took 2 bases from V and 1 from J; bases not matched to a gene: 1. Germline-derived CDR1 and CDR2 are KGHSH and LQKENI. Drawing the rest from reference TRBV18 and TRBJ2-3, the complete variable domain is NAGVMQNPRHLVRRRGQEARLRCSPMKGHSHVYWYRQLPEEGLKFMVYLQKENIIDESGMPKERFSAEFPKEGPSILRIQQVVRGDSAAYFCASSPASGGTDTQYFGPGTRLTVL.

The CDR3 DNA reads TGCAGCGGCGCTAGGTGGGGGGACACCGGGGAGCTGTTTTTT. Its translation is CSGARWGDTGELFF. V gene TRBV29-1 combines with J gene TRBJ2-2, with D possibly being TRBD2 (6 bases). This CDR3 spans 14 amino acids. Trimming removed 7 bases from V and 3 bases from J, with 15 bases in between. The germline V gene has CDR1 SQVTM and CDR2 ANQGSEA.

The chain joins TRBV5-5 to TRBJ2-5; TRBD1 might be the D (6 bases). Trimming stripped 6 bases from V and 5 bases from J, with 17 bases between. The CDR3 extends over 14 amino acids. Germline assignment: CDR1 SGHKS and CDR2 YYEKEE (reference sequence). The CDR3 nucleotides read TGTGCCAGCACCCCTTTGGGGGCCTGGGAGACCCAGTACTTC. Its translation is CASTPLGAWETQYF.

The rearrangement uses TRBV10-2 and TRBJ1-6, with D possibly TRBD1 on 5 matching bases. V was cut by 2 bases and J by 9 bases, with 8 bases left in between. CDR1 and CDR2 (germline): WSHSY, SAAADI. The CDR3 is 13 amino acids. The CDR3 sequence: CASSETGRSPLHF. In DNA, the CDR3 is TGCGCCAGCAGTGAGACAGGCCGTTCACCCCTCCACTTT.

This chain links TRBV27 with TRBJ2-5; 14 bases are shared with TRBD2. The CDR3 runs to 15 residues. Germline CDR1 reads MNHEY; CDR2 reads SMNVEV (reference sequence). After removal of 8 bases from V and 3 bases from J, the junction contained 5 bases not matched to a gene. The CDR3 here is CASSPGLAGEETQYF. In nucleotides, the CDR3 is TGTGCCAGCTCACCGGGACTAGCGGGAGAAGAGACCCAGTACTTC.

This rearrangement joins TRBV6-6 to TRBJ2-7; 9 nucleotides agree with TRBD2. Per the germline V gene, CDR1 is MNHNY and CDR2 is SVGAGI (reference sequence). The CDR3 contains 15 residues. Germline trimming cut 2 bases from V and 3 bases from J; bases unmatched to any gene: 5. This CDR3 reads CASSYRGRANYEQYF. The CDR3 region has the DNA TGTGCCAGCAGTTACCGCGGGAGGGCCAACTACGAGCAGTACTTC.

Of note for this clone: Other DNA sequences in this sample translate to the same CDR3. The chain is built from TRBV5-1 and TRBJ2-3; D gene ambiguous. The CDR3 runs 14 residues. With 4 bases removed from V and 1 base from J, the gap between germline ends came to 10 bases. CDR1 is SGHRS, CDR2 YFSETQ, per germline. CDR3: CASSLDPGTDTQYF. The CDR3 region has the DNA TGCGCCAGCAGCCTGGACCCGGGCACAGATACGCAGTATTTT.